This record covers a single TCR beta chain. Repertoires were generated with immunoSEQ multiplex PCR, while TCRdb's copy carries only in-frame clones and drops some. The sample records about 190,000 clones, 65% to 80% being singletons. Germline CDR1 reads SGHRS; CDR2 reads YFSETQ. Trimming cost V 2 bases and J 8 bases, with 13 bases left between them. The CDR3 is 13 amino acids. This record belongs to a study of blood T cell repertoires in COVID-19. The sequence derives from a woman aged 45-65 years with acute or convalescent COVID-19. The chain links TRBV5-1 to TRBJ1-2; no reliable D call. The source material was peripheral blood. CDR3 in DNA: TGCGCCAGCAGCTTCCCAGAGGGAGGCGGCTACACCTTC. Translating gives CASSFPEGGGYTF. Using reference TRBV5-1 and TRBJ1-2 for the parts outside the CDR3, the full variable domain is KAGVTQTPRYLIKTRGQQVTLSCSPISGHRSVSWYQQTPGQGLQFLFEYFSETQRNKGNFPGRFSGRQFSNSRSEMNVSTLELGDSALYLCASSFPEGGGYTFGSGTRLTVV.